A selection of T cell receptor beta chains follows, all from one sample in a study of shared clonotypes between healthy human individuals. The method was immunoSEQ multiplex PCR; TCRdb's version includes in-frame clones alone and lacks a portion of them. Of some 2,500,000 clones listed, more than 85% are singletons. The specimen sequenced was naive CD4+ T cells from PBMCs. The source is a man aged 18-30 years in good health. Some clones in this sample may be carry-over from other donors' samples. The CDR3 runs from the conserved cysteine through the conserved F or W. D genes are given only for firm matches. A row's size may be missing; if present it is once, few, many or a size class.

clone size	V gene	D gene	J gene	CDR3 protein	CDR3 DNA
once	TRBV6-1	.	TRBJ2-1	CASSEDPGGYVNEQFF	TGTGCCAGCAGTGAAGATCCCGGGGGCTATGTCAATGAGCAGTTCTTC
.	TRBV28	.	TRBJ1-1	CASSLTPGAIGAFF	TGTGCCAGCAGTTTAACGCCAGGAGCCATCGGGGCTTTCTTT
.	TRBV28	.	TRBJ2-2	CASGPVAVLTGELFF	TGTGCCAGCGGACCTGTAGCGGTTCTCACCGGGGAGCTGTTTTTT
.	TRBV4-3	TRBD1	TRBJ1-3	CASSQDLSGGQGLGTIYF	TGCGCCAGCAGCCAAGATTTAAGTGGTGGACAGGGACTAGGCACCATATATTTT
.	TRBV5-1	TRBD2	TRBJ2-1	CASSYLAGGTYNEQFF	TGCGCCAGCAGCTACCTAGCGGGAGGGACCTACAATGAGCAGTTCTTC
.	TRBV19	.	TRBJ1-2	CASAYKGQDYGYTF	TGTGCCAGTGCGTATAAGGGGCAGGACTATGGCTACACCTTC
once	TRBV6-6	.	TRBJ2-1	CASSYTVYNEQFF	TGTGCCAGCAGTTACACCGTTTACAATGAGCAGTTCTTC
.	TRBV27	TRBD1	TRBJ1-1	CASSLSNRGQENTEAFF	TGTGCCAGCAGTTTATCGAATCGGGGACAGGAGAACACTGAAGCTTTCTTT
.	TRBV27	.	TRBJ2-3	CASSLYGVGVGDTQYF	TGTGCCAGCAGTTTATACGGGGTGGGGGTAGGGGATACGCAGTATTTT
.	TRBV28	.	TRBJ1-2	CASSSPGSDVGNGYTF	TGTGCCAGCAGTTCACCGGGGTCGGATGTAGGAAATGGCTACACCTTC
.	TRBV4-2	TRBD2	TRBJ2-7	CASSQGLQLAQNEQYF	TGTGCCAGCAGCCAAGGATTGCAACTAGCGCAAAACGAGCAGTACTTC
.	TRBV30	TRBD1	TRBJ1-3	CAWSVPTGSSGNTIYF	TGTGCCTGGAGTGTACCGACAGGGAGTAGTGGAAACACCATATATTTT
.	TRBV28	.	TRBJ2-7	CASSPGSKWGEQYF	TGTGCCAGCAGCCCGGGATCCAAGTGGGGCGAGCAGTACTTC
once	TRBV5-1	TRBD2	TRBJ2-7	CASSLLTSGPYEQYF	TGCGCCAGCAGTCTTTTGACTAGCGGCCCCTACGAGCAGTACTTC
.	TRBV27	.	TRBJ2-1	CATTQPGQPRNEQFF	TGTGCCACCACCCAACCGGGACAACCTAGGAATGAGCAGTTCTTC
.	TRBV6-1	.	TRBJ1-2	CASRAGSYGYTF	TGTGCCAGCAGGGCAGGCTCCTATGGCTACACCTTC
.	TRBV7-9	.	TRBJ1-2	CASSPRTVFYGYTF	TGTGCCAGCAGCCCGCGGACAGTTTTTTATGGCTACACCTTC
.	TRBV29-1	.	TRBJ2-6	CSAKTGWGANVLTF	TGCAGCGCCAAAACGGGCTGGGGGGCCAACGTCCTGACTTTC
.	TRBV7-9	.	TRBJ1-4	CASSLGIGGRLEKLFF	TGTGCCAGCAGCTTAGGGATCGGGGGGAGGCTCGAAAAACTGTTTTTT
.	TRBV5-6	.	TRBJ2-7	CASSSRQPGSYEQYF	TGTGCCAGCAGTTCCCGACAGCCAGGGAGCTACGAGCAGTACTTC
.	TRBV7-9	.	TRBJ1-4	CASSPQGMERKTVF	TGTGCCAGCAGCCCCCAGGGTATGGAGAGAAAAACTGTTTTT
.	TRBV30	.	TRBJ1-3	CAWSYGGGGNTIYF	TGTGCCTGGAGCTACGGGGGAGGTGGAAACACCATATATTTT
.	TRBV7-3	.	TRBJ1-1	CASSLNKNTEAFF	TGTGCCAGCAGCTTAAACAAGAACACTGAAGCTTTCTTT
.	TRBV6-6	TRBD1	TRBJ1-1	CASSYGTENTEAFF	TGTGCCAGCAGCTACGGGACAGAGAACACTGAAGCTTTCTTT
.	TRBV7-8	.	TRBJ2-5	CASSPGTLGTQYF	TGTGCCAGCAGCCCCGGGACCCTGGGGACCCAGTACTTC
.	TRBV18	TRBD1	TRBJ1-1	CASSPGQGAVTEAFF	TGTGCCAGCTCACCAGGTCAGGGGGCGGTCACTGAAGCTTTCTTT
.	TRBV6-1	TRBD2	TRBJ2-6	CASSETGGAGANVLTF	TGTGCCAGCAGTGAAACTGGGGGGGCTGGGGCCAACGTCCTGACTTTC
.	TRBV28	.	TRBJ1-1	CASSLLGGQNTEAFF	TGTGCCAGCAGTTTATTAGGGGGACAGAACACTGAAGCTTTCTTT
.	TRBV2	.	TRBJ2-2	CASSEAGHTTGELFF	TGTGCCAGCAGTGAAGCGGGACACACTACCGGGGAGCTGTTTTTT
.	TRBV27	TRBD1	TRBJ1-2	CASSLRRGPNYGYTF	TGTGCCAGCAGTTTAAGGAGGGGGCCTAACTATGGCTACACCTTC
.	TRBV5-4	.	TRBJ1-1	CASSLYGVWYTEAFF	TGTGCCAGCAGCTTGTACGGGGTTTGGTACACTGAAGCTTTCTTT
.	TRBV9	.	TRBJ1-5	CASSDGGGPQHF	TGTGCCAGCAGCGACGGTGGGGGGCCCCAGCATTTT
.	TRBV19	.	TRBJ2-4	CASTSRGGQNIQYF	TGTGCCAGTACCTCAAGGGGGGGGCAAAACATTCAGTACTTC
once	TRBV5-4	.	TRBJ1-1	CASSLGATNTEAFF	TGTGCCAGCAGCTTGGGGGCGACGAACACTGAAGCTTTCTTT
.	TRBV5-6	TRBD1	TRBJ1-1	CASSLGQGVWGAFF	TGTGCCAGCAGCTTAGGACAGGGGGTTTGGGGAGCTTTCTTT
.	TRBV27	TRBD2	TRBJ2-5	CASSLMGGLQETQYF	TGTGCCAGCAGTTTGATGGGAGGGCTTCAAGAGACCCAGTACTTC
.	TRBV2	TRBD1	TRBJ1-1	CASKGQGLNTEAFF	TGTGCCAGCAAGGGACAGGGCTTGAACACTGAAGCTTTCTTT
.	TRBV6-1	TRBD2	TRBJ2-5	CASSEAGGRAGETQYF	TGTGCCAGCAGTGAAGCGGGCGGGAGGGCCGGAGAGACCCAGTACTTC
.	TRBV14	.	TRBJ2-6	CASSRLGTPTGANVLTF	TGTGCCAGCAGCCGTCTCGGGACACCGACTGGGGCCAACGTCCTGACTTTC
.	TRBV7-3	.	TRBJ2-6	CASSLPGHQSSGANVLTF	TGTGCCAGCAGCTTACCCGGACATCAGAGCTCTGGGGCCAACGTCCTGACTTTC
.	TRBV9	.	TRBJ2-1	CASSVATGSYNEQFF	TGTGCCAGCAGCGTAGCTACGGGATCCTACAATGAGCAGTTCTTC
.	TRBV4-1	TRBD1	TRBJ1-4	CASSRYQGGTGTNEKLFF	TGCGCCAGCAGCCGATACCAGGGGGGCACGGGAACTAATGAAAAACTGTTTTTT
.	TRBV5-4	TRBD2	TRBJ2-2	CASSFDLRLAATGELFF	TGTGCCAGCAGCTTTGACCTAAGACTAGCCGCGACCGGGGAGCTGTTTTTT
.	TRBV6-1	.	TRBJ1-2	CASRINGDPLGGYTF	TGTGCCAGCAGGATAAATGGAGACCCCCTGGGGGGCTACACCTTC
once	TRBV7-3	TRBD1	TRBJ1-1	CASSLRTGANTEAFF	TGTGCCAGCAGCTTACGGACAGGGGCGAACACTGAAGCTTTCTTT
.	TRBV7-9	.	TRBJ1-3	CASSLGWPGGSGNTIYF	TGTGCCAGCAGCTTAGGTTGGCCGGGAGGCTCTGGAAACACCATATATTTT
.	TRBV5-1	TRBD2	TRBJ2-1	CASSLFPVLAGGLSYNEQFF	TGCGCCAGCAGCTTGTTCCCGGTGTTAGCGGGAGGTCTATCCTACAATGAGCAGTTCTTC
.	TRBV5-6	TRBD2	TRBJ2-1	CASSWAPGAGGLYNEQFF	TGTGCCAGCAGCTGGGCCCCTGGAGCGGGAGGTCTATACAATGAGCAGTTCTTC
.	TRBV29-1	TRBD1	TRBJ1-2	CSVVTGGNYGYTF	TGCAGCGTTGTGACAGGGGGTAACTATGGCTACACCTTC
.	TRBV2	.	TRBJ1-5	CASSRDSNQPQHF	TGTGCCAGCAGCAGGGACAGCAATCAGCCCCAGCATTTT
.	TRBV29-1	.	TRBJ2-1	CSVDEATGRSYNEQFF	TGCAGCGTCGATGAGGCGACAGGTCGCTCCTACAATGAGCAGTTCTTC